A single sample gave rise to the 5 T cell receptor beta chains below, sequenced in a study of cytomegalovirus exposure and HLA in healthy donors. PCR was performed using 60 Vbeta and 13 Jbeta primers. Assay: immunoSEQ multiplex PCR; the TCRdb copy retains only in-frame clones and omits some. Of 200,000 or so clones detected, roughly 80% appear once; the ten largest clones hold around 4%. The sample consisted of PBMCs. These receptors originate from a man in his fifties in good health and CMV-seronegative.

The genes are TRBV2 and TRBJ1-2; possibly TRBD1 for D (5 bases). The V gene's germline CDR1 is SNHLY and CDR2 FYNNEI. The CDR3 has 15 amino acids. V lost 1 base and J lost 8, with 17 bases in between. In DNA, the CDR3 is TGTGCCAGCAGTGAAGATACCGGGACTTCCGGAGGCTACACCTTC. Its translation: CASSEDTGTSGGYTF.

This chain connects TRBV7-2 to TRBJ2-1; 7 positions match TRBD1. Germline trimming cut 4 bases from V and 7 bases from J; bases unmatched to any gene: 7. From germline, CDR1 is SGHTA and CDR2 FQGNSA. This CDR3 is built from 14 residues. CDR3 sequence reads: CASSSRGRGNEQFF. The CDR3, as DNA: TGTGCCAGCAGCTCGAGGGGGCGAGGGAATGAGCAGTTCTTC.

The rearrangement uses TRBV7-9 and TRBJ1-3; tentative D call: TRBD1 (6 bases). The length of the CDR3 is 18 residues. Looked up from germline, CDR1 is SEHNR and CDR2 is FQNEAQ (reference sequence). The V and J ends lost 5 bases and 1 base respectively, with 21 bases between them. In DNA, the CDR3 is TGTGCCAGCAGCGCGACAGGTTGGAAGAGAGGTTCTGGAAACACCATATATTTT. Amino acid sequence: CASSATGWKRGSGNTIYF.

With regard to this clone: At one end, the junction sequence differs from germline, possibly due to a read error. The rearrangement links TRBV7-9 to TRBJ1-6; D ambiguous. This CDR3 spans 15 amino acids. Per germline, CDR1 SEHNR and CDR2 FQNEAQ (reference sequence). The CDR3 region is CSSRRSEIYTSPLHF. The CDR3, as DNA: TGTTCCAGCAGACGATCGGAGATATATACTTCACCCCTCCACTTT.

The chain employs TRBV2 and TRBJ1-4, with TRBD1 matching over 8 bases. The V and J ends lost 4 bases and 7 bases, in that order; junction bases with no gene match: 8. Germline V gene lookup returns CDR1 SNHLY and CDR2 FYNNEI. The length of the CDR3 is 15 residues. CDR3 region: CASSGRGTGLEKLFF. DNA for the CDR3: TGTGCCAGCAGTGGTCGTGGGACAGGCCTTGAAAAACTGTTTTTT.